The source of this T cell receptor beta chain is a study of neoadjuvant anti-PD-1 for oral cavity cancer. As for the study in general: Before surgery, most patients got three to four biweekly 3 mg/kg nivolumab doses. Patients without progression got a fourth dose around day 43.

The time point was: after neoadjuvant nivolumab, at surgical resection. These newly diagnosed stage II-IVA oral cavity squamous cell carcinoma patients had no prior systemic or radiation treatment. Tumor libraries mostly used around 4.8 ug genomic DNA, two replicates each. Data came from immunoSEQ multiplex PCR; TCRdb stores just in-frame clones and leaves some out. The data show about 9,200 clones, roughly 61% seen once. CDR1 and CDR2 from the germline V gene are SGHVS and FQNEAQ. The trim removed 3 bases at V and 5 bases at J, leaving 9 bases unmatched. This CDR3 has 16 residues. The sequence came from a person aged 40 to 85 with oral cavity squamous cell carcinoma. The chain carries TRBV7-8 and TRBJ1-4; 7 bases are shared with TRBD1. Material: tumor tissue, obtained after nivolumab (anti-PD-1) treatment. CDR3 coding DNA: TGTGCCAGCAGCTTGAGGTCCGGGACAGCAAATGAAAAACTGTTTTTT. Translation: CASSLRSGTANEKLFF. Filled out from reference TRBV7-8 and TRBJ1-4, the complete variable domain reads GAGVSQSPRYKVAKRGQDVALRCDPISGHVSLFWYQQALGQGPEFLTYFQNEAQLDKSGLPSDRFFAERPEGSVSTLKIQRTQQEDSAVYLCASSLRSGTANEKLFFGSGTQLSVL.